This T cell receptor beta chain was recovered during a study of blood T cell repertoires in COVID-19. About the research overall: COVID-19 samples from acute and convalescent phases originated in the United States, Italy and Spain.

This CDR3 comprises 19 residues. Trimming removed 2 bases at V and 4 bases at J, with 26 bases between. Germline lookup yields CDR1 ENHRY and CDR2 SYGVKD. In the original processing: Estimates of nucleated cell counts were drawn from the amplification of reference gene primers. The data were produced by immunoSEQ multiplex PCR, yet TCRdb's version contains in-frame clones alone and is incomplete. That table gives V, J and clone size, and the DNA gave D and trimming. The table has about 220,000 clones, approximately 86% seen once. Sequences were obtained from peripheral blood. This clonotype was obtained from an elderly woman with acute or convalescent COVID-19. The chain links TRBV10-3 to TRBJ1-1, with D perhaps TRBD1 (6 bases). Here the CDR3 DNA reads TGTGCCATCAGTGAGCCGAGTTGGCAGGGGAGTTTTCAGACCACTGAAGCTTTCTTT. Protein: CAISEPSWQGSFQTTEAFF.